This TCR beta chain was obtained from a study of neurological immune-mediated disorders. General study points: There was no clinical or MRI feature that was associated with the multiple sclerosis repertoire cluster.

Germline CDR1 and CDR2: SQVTM and ANQGSEA. The CDR3 runs to 11 residues. The cDNA came from 5'RACE with 10-nucleotide random UMIs. MiXCR, run by TCRdb on the 5' RACE reads, gives a single entry per CDR3 protein. The data hold tens of thousands of distinct CDR3 sequences, with 2% to 3% observed a single time. This clonotype has at least ten counts. Its specificity is unknown. The junction shows a germline mismatch at one end, possibly a read error. This TCR was recovered from a woman in her twenties or thirties with multiple sclerosis. Sequenced sample: PBMCs. The chain employs TRBV29-1 and TRBJ1-1, with D possibly matching TRBD1 (6 bases). The CDR3 loop is CSVEDQGTERF. The CDR3 DNA is TGCAGCGTTGAAGATCAGGGGACCGAAAGATTT.